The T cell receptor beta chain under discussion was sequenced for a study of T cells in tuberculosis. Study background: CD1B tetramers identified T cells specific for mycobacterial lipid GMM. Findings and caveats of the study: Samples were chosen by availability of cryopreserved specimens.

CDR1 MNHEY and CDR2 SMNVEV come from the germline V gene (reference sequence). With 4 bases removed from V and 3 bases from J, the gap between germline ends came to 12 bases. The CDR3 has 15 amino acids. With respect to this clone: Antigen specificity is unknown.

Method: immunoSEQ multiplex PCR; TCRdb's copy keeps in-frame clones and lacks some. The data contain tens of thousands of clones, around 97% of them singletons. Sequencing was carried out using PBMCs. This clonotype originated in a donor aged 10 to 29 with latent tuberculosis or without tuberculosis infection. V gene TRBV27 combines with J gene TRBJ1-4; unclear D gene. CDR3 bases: TGTGCCAGCAGTTCATCAGAGGGAGCTAATGAAAAACTGTTTTTT. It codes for CASSSSEGANEKLFF.